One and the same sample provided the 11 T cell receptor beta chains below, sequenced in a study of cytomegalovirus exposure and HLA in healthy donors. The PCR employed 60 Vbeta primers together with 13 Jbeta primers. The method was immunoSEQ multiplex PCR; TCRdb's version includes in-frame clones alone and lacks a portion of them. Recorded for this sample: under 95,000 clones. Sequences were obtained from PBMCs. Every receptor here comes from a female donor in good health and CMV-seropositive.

The CDR3 here is CASSYSAGRYGYTF. DNA for the CDR3: TGTGCCAGCAGTTACTCGGCGGGACGGTATGGCTACACCTTC. The chain carries TRBV6-5 and TRBJ1-2; D might be TRBD1 (5 bases). The length of the CDR3 is 14 residues. Looked up from germline, CDR1 is MNHEY and CDR2 is SVGAGI. V shed 0 bases and J shed 5 bases, with 10 bases lying between them.

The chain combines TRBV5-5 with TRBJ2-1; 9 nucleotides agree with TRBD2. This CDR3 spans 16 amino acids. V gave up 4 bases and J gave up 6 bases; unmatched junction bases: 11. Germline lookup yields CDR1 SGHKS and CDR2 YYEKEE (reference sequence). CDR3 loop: CASSREFAGGLNEQFF. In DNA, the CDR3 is TGTGCCAGCAGCCGGGAGTTCGCGGGAGGGCTCAATGAGCAGTTCTTC.

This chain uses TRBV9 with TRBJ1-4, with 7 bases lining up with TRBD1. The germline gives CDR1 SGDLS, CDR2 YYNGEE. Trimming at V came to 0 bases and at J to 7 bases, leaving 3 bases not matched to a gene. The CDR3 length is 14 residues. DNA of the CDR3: TGTGCCAGCAGCGTAGGACAGGGTGGTGAAAAACTGTTTTTT. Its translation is CASSVGQGGEKLFF. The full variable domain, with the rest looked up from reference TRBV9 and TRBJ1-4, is DSGVTQTPKHLITATGQRVTLRCSPRSGDLSVYWYQQSLDQGLQFLIQYYNGEERAKGNILERFSAQQFPDLHSELNLSSLELGDSALYFCASSVGQGGEKLFFGSGTQLSVL.

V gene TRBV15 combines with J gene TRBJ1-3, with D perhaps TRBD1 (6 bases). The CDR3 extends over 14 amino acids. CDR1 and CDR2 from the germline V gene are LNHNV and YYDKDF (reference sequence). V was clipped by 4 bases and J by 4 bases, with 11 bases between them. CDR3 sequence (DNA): TGTGCCACCAGCAACAGGGTTTCAGGAAACACCATATATTTT. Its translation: CATSNRVSGNTIYF.

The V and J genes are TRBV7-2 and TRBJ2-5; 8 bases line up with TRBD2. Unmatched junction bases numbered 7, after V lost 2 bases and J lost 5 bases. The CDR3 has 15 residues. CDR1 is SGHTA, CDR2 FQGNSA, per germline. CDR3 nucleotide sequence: TGTGCCAGCAGCTTAAGTTATCGGGGGGGGGAGACCCAGTACTTC. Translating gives CASSLSYRGGETQYF.

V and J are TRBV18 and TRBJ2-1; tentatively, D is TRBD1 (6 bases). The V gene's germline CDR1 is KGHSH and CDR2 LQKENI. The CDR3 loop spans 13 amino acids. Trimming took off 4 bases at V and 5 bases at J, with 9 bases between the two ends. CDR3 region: CASSLNRDNEQFF. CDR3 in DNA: TGTGCCAGCTCACTAAACAGGGACAATGAGCAGTTCTTC.

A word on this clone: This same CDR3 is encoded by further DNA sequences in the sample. The CDR3 bases are TGTGCCAGCAGCTTACAGGGCTACGAGCAGTACTTC. It yields the protein CASSLQGYEQYF. The chain combines TRBV28 with TRBJ2-7; the D gene is possibly TRBD1 (6 bases). CDR1 is MDHEN and CDR2 is SYDVKM in the germline V gene. The CDR3 runs to 12 residues. V was cut by 6 bases and J by 3 bases, with 9 bases left in between.

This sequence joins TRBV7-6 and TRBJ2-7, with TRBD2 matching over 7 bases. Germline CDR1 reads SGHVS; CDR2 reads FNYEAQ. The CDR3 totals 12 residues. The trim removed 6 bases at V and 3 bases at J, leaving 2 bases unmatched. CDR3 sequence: CASRAGNYEQYF. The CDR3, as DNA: TGTGCCAGCAGAGCGGGGAACTACGAGCAGTACTTC.

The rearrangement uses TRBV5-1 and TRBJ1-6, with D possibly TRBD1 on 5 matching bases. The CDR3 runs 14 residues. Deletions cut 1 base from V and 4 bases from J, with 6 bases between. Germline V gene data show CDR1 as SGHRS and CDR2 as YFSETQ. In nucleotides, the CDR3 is TGCGCCAGCAGCTTGCCAGGGTATAATTCACCCCTCCACTTT. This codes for CASSLPGYNSPLHF.

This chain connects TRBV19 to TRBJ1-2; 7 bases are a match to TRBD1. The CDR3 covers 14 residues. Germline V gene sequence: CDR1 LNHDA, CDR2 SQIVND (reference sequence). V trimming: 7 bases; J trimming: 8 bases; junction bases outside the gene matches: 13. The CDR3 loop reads CASNPRGQPEGYTF. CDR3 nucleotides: TGTGCCAGTAACCCACGGGGACAGCCGGAAGGCTACACCTTC.

In DNA, the CDR3 is TGTGCCAGCAGCTTAACGTTATTCGGGGAGCTGTTTTTT. Its translation: CASSLTLFGELFF. This chain connects TRBV7-3 to TRBJ2-2, with no clear D. The CDR3 totals 13 residues. Trimming took off 0 bases at V and 7 bases at J, with 6 bases between the two ends. Germline CDR1 SGHTA, CDR2 FQGTGA.